This entry lists 22 T cell receptor beta chains sequenced from one sample in a study of human T cells and chemical hapten exposure. The time point was: patch test 2, 6 weeks after DPC sensitization. Treatment in this sample: therapeutic diphenylcyclopropenone sensitization with weekly scalp DPC. One entry per CDR3 protein, called by TCRdb with MiXCR from the RACE reads. The table lists tens of thousands of distinct CDR3 sequences, more than 8% of them singletons. The sample consisted of whole blood, taken in connection with sensitization to the hapten diphenylcyclopropenone (DPC). Source of these receptors: a young man with alopecia areata. Some clones in this sample may be carry-over from other donors' samples.

This clonotype counts as medium-sized. The chain employs TRBV4-2 and TRBJ2-3; D remains unclear. Trimming left V 0 bases short and J 0 bases short, with 4 bases between. Germline V CDR1 and CDR2: LGHNA, YNFKEQ. The CDR3 consists of 14 residues. The CDR3 DNA reads as TGTGCCAGCAGCCAAGAGGTTAGCACAGATACGCAGTATTTT. It yields the protein CASSQEVSTDTQYF.

This clonotype was picked up many times. The V call is TRBV19, the J call TRBJ2-1, with D perhaps matching TRBD1 or TRBD2 (5 bases each). Per the germline V gene, CDR1 is LNHDA and CDR2 is SQIVND (reference sequence). Between the trimmed V and J ends, which lost 6 bases and 6 bases, there was a span of 18 bases. This CDR3 has 15 amino acids. In DNA form, the CDR3 reads TGTGCCAGTAGGATCACCGGGACGCTCTTCAATGAGCAGTTCTTC. Its protein product is CASRITGTLFNEQFF.

This CDR3 is CSAETSQTDTQYF. The CDR3 DNA is TGCAGCGCCGAAACTAGCCAGACAGATACGCAGTATTTT. This chain uses TRBV29-1 with TRBJ2-3, with D maybe TRBD2 (6 bases). V lost 7 bases and J 3 bases, leaving 14 bases between the germline ends. The CDR3 extends over 13 amino acids. The germline V gene has CDR1 SQVTM and CDR2 ANQGSEA.

The V gene is TRBV29-1, the J gene TRBJ2-2; possibly TRBD1 for D (6 bases). CDR3 length: 14 amino acids. V lost 4 bases and J 2 bases, leaving 11 bases between the germline ends. Germline V CDR1 and CDR2: SQVTM, ANQGSEA. CDR3: CSVAGVLNTGELFF. In DNA form, the CDR3 reads TGCAGCGTTGCAGGGGTCCTAAACACCGGGGAGCTGTTTTTT.

This clonotype was counted a few times. The chain links TRBV6-1 to TRBJ2-3, with 7 bases aligning to TRBD2. Germline-derived CDR1 and CDR2 are MNHNS and SASEGT. Trimming removed 2 bases from V and 1 base from J; junction bases left unmatched: 3. This CDR3 is 15 amino acids long. The CDR3 DNA reads TGTGCCAGCAGTGAATTGGGGGGGGGCACAGATACGCAGTATTTT. Its protein product is CASSELGGGTDTQYF.

The chain recombines TRBV7-9 with TRBJ2-5; 8 bases agree with TRBD1. Germline V gene data show CDR1 as SEHNR and CDR2 as FQNEAQ (reference sequence). Losses at the gene ends were 4 bases for V and 4 bases for J; bases not matched to a gene: 11. The CDR3 is 16 amino acids. The CDR3 region has the DNA TGTGCCAGCAGCTACCCGGGACAGGCGATGGGAGAGACCCAGTACTTC. Amino acid sequence: CASSYPGQAMGETQYF.

This clonotype came up many times. V and J are TRBV20-1 and TRBJ2-5; the match to TRBD2 covers 11 bases. The germline V gene has CDR1 DFQATT and CDR2 SNEGSKA (reference sequence). The CDR3 contains 15 residues. V lost 1 base, J lost 1 base, and 2 bases stayed unmatched. CDR3 sequence: CSARVLAGAQETQYF. DNA of the CDR3: TGCAGTGCTAGAGTACTAGCGGGAGCCCAAGAGACCCAGTACTTC.

For this clonotype: A much larger clone differs from this one at a single base, so this may be a read error. This chain links TRBV3-1 with TRBJ2-7; no clear D gene. The CDR3 is 13 amino acids. Germline V gives CDR1 LGHDT, CDR2 YNNKEL (reference sequence). The CDR3 coding sequence is TGTGCCAGCAGCCGGCTTGGCTCCTACGAGCAGCACTTC. Translating gives CASSRLGSYEQHF.

The sample holds many counts of this clonotype. The chain is built from TRBV12-3 or TRBV12-4 and TRBJ2-3, with 12 bases matching TRBD2. CDR3 length: 16 residues. V lost 7 bases to trimming and J lost 0 bases; unmatched junction nucleotides: 5. The CDR3 DNA reads as TGTGCCAGCACCGACGGACTAGCGGGGAGCACAGATACGCAGTATTTT. Amino acids: CASTDGLAGSTDTQYF.

This clonotype has a handful of counts. The V and J genes are TRBV6-5 and TRBJ1-2; D call uncertain. The CDR3 totals 13 residues. Trimming stripped 10 bases from V and 5 bases from J, with 17 bases between. Germline V CDR1 and CDR2: MNHEY, SVGAGI. The CDR3 nucleotides are TGTGCCACTCGTGGAAGGGCCCCGTATGGCTACACCTTC. Protein sequence: CATRGRAPYGYTF.

This clonotype was seen at least ten times. V is TRBV30 and J is TRBJ2-5; 8 bases map to TRBD1. After removal of 0 bases from V and 7 bases from J, the junction contained 4 bases not matched to a gene. The CDR3 sequence is 13 residues long. CDR1 and CDR2 (germline): GTSNPN, SVGIG (reference sequence). In nucleotides, the CDR3 is TGTGCCTGGAGTGTATCAGGGACAGGGACCCAGTACTTC. This codes for CAWSVSGTGTQYF.

This clonotype was recorded at least ten times. V is TRBV20-1 and J is TRBJ2-7; perhaps TRBD2 as D (5 bases). The CDR3 runs 14 residues. V lost 0 bases to trimming and J lost 2 bases, with 11 bases between them. Germline values: CDR1 DFQATT, CDR2 SNEGSKA (reference sequence). DNA for the CDR3: TGCAGTGCTAGAGATCTAGAGGGCACCTACGAGCAGTACTTC. Amino acids: CSARDLEGTYEQYF.

The V call is TRBV4-3, the J call TRBJ1-5, with D uncertain. This CDR3 region has 14 residues. Trimming left V 0 bases short and J 0 bases short, with 3 bases between. The germline gives CDR1 LGHNA, CDR2 YSLEER. CDR3 protein: CASSQDFSNQPQHF. CDR3 DNA: TGCGCCAGCAGCCAAGATTTTAGCAATCAGCCCCAGCATTTT.

The V gene is TRBV11-2, the J gene TRBJ2-3; the match to TRBD2 covers 14 bases. This CDR3 has 16 residues. V shed 5 bases, J shed 2 bases, and the junction held 3 bases outside the gene matches. The germline gives CDR1 SGHAT, CDR2 FQNNGV. The CDR3 region is CASSVTSGRVTDTQYF. The CDR3 DNA is TGTGCCAGCAGCGTGACTAGCGGGAGGGTCACAGATACGCAGTATTTT.

This clonotype was observed at least ten times. V is TRBV18 and J is TRBJ1-2; D not certain. Trimming took 6 bases from V and 5 from J, leaving 7 bases between them. The CDR3 sequence is 11 residues long. Germline V gives CDR1 KGHSH, CDR2 LQKENI. CDR3 region: CASSKQYGYTF. The CDR3 bases are TGTGCCAGCTCCAAACAGTATGGCTACACCTTC.

This clonotype is deemed medium-sized. The rearrangement links TRBV11-2 to TRBJ2-1, with 11 nucleotides matching TRBD2. Germline-derived CDR1 and CDR2 are SGHAT and FQNNGV. The V segment lost 0 bases and the J segment 8 bases; nucleotides outside the gene matches: 3. This CDR3 has 15 amino acids. CDR3 amino acids: CASSLELAGAYEQFF. Here the CDR3 DNA reads TGTGCCAGCAGCTTAGAACTAGCGGGAGCCTATGAGCAGTTCTTC.

The sample holds many counts of this clonotype. V usage is TRBV6-5 and J usage is TRBJ2-2; 7 nucleotides match TRBD2. The V segment lost 4 bases and the J segment 6 bases; nucleotides outside the gene matches: 8. The CDR3 has 15 residues. The germline V gene encodes CDR1 MNHEY and CDR2 SVGAGI. CDR3 amino acids: CASSSASTSAGELFF. The CDR3 DNA follows: TGTGCCAGCAGTTCCGCCTCCACTAGCGCCGGGGAGCTGTTTTTT.

This clonotype was detected many times. The chain is built from TRBV20-1 and TRBJ2-3; D is undetermined. The CDR3 contains 15 residues. Looked up from germline, CDR1 is DFQATT and CDR2 is SNEGSKA (reference sequence). Trimming shortened V by 6 bases and J by 2 bases, and 18 bases separated the two germline ends. CDR3 loop: CSASRTLTYTDTQYF. DNA for the CDR3: TGCAGTGCATCGAGGACCCTGACGTACACAGATACGCAGTATTTT.

Only a few counts were recorded for this clonotype. The chain is built from TRBV4-2 and TRBJ1-5, with unresolved D. This CDR3 contains 17 residues. Per the germline V gene, CDR1 is LGHNA and CDR2 is YNFKEQ. V was trimmed by 4 bases and J by 6 bases, leaving 22 bases between them. The CDR3, as DNA: TGTGCCAGCAGCCCTAGGCAGGCGGGAGGATCAAGTCAGCCCCAGCATTTT. It codes for CASSPRQAGGSSQPQHF.

This clonotype occurred many times. This chain uses TRBV29-1 with TRBJ2-7, with D possibly being TRBD1 or TRBD2 (5 bases each). V lost 7 bases, J lost 2 bases, and 9 bases lay in between. CDR1 is SQVTM, CDR2 ANQGSEA, per germline. The CDR3 has 11 amino acids. The CDR3 coding sequence is TGCAGCGCCCAGGGACCCTACGAGCAGTACTTC. This gives the protein CSAQGPYEQYF.

The table lists this clonotype with a few counts. The chain carries TRBV5-5 and TRBJ1-5; weak D call: TRBD1 (5 bases). This CDR3 is 15 amino acids long. V was pared by 4 bases and J by 6 bases, with 17 bases between. The germline CDR1 and CDR2 sequences are SGHKS and YYEKEE (reference sequence). CDR3 amino acids: CASSPQGYATQPQHF. CDR3 bases: TGTGCCAGCAGCCCGCAGGGATATGCTACTCAGCCCCAGCATTTT.

The chain employs TRBV7-6 and TRBJ2-3; 15 nucleotides match TRBD2. This CDR3 is built from 22 residues. Germline trimming cut 2 bases from V and 0 bases from J; bases unmatched to any gene: 15. The germline gives CDR1 SGHVS, CDR2 FNYEAQ. The CDR3 reads CASSLTLNTGTSGRFSTDTQYF. Here the CDR3 DNA reads TGTGCCAGCAGCTTAACTCTAAATACCGGGACTAGCGGGAGGTTTAGCACAGATACGCAGTATTTT.